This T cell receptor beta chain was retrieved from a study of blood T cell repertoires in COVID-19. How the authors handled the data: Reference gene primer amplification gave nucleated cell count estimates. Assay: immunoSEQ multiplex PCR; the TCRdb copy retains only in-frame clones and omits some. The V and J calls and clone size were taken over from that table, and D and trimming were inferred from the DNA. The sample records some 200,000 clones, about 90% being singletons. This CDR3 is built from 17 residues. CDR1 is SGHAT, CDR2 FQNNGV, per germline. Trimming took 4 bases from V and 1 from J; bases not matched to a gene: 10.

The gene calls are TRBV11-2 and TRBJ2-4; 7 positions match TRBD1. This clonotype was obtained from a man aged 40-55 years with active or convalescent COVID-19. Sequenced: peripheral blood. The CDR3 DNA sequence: TGTGCCAGCAGCTCCCTTAAAGGGGGCACGGCCAAAAACATTCAGTACTTC. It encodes CASSSLKGGTAKNIQYF.